This is a list of T cell receptor beta chains from one sample in a study of blood T cell repertoires in COVID-19. Repertoires were generated with immunoSEQ multiplex PCR, while TCRdb's copy carries only in-frame clones and drops some. This table has over 200,000 clones, roughly four fifths appearing once. The source material was PBMCs or T cells enriched from blood (not recorded which). All receptors come from a man aged 55 to 70 who had recovered from COVID-19. Both conserved end residues are part of each CDR3. The D gene is left open where the match is weak. Expanded clones get a size class; other rows say once, few or many, or leave the size out.

TGTGCCACCAGTGACGGACAGGGAGGCACAGATACGCAGTATTTT	CATSDGQGGTDTQYF	TRBJ2-3	once	TRBD1	TRBV24-1
TGTGCCAGCAGCCCCCGCCCGACAGGGGTGGGGGAAAAACTGTTTTTT	CASSPRPTGVGEKLFF	TRBJ1-4	few	TRBD1	TRBV7-2
TGTGCCAGCAGCTTAAATGGAGGGGGGGCAGATACGCAGTATTTT	CASSLNGGGADTQYF	TRBJ2-3	.	.	TRBV7-2
TGTGCCAGCAGCTTAAAGGCGGGGAGGGATAATAACTATGGCTACACCTTC	CASSLKAGRDNNYGYTF	TRBJ1-2	.	.	TRBV13
TGTGCCAGCTCACCAATGGTCCGACAGGGTGCCGGGGAGCTGTTTTTT	CASSPMVRQGAGELFF	TRBJ2-2	.	TRBD1	TRBV18
TGTGCCAGCTCACCACGTTTACAACAGGCAAATTCACCCCTCCACTTT	CASSPRLQQANSPLHF	TRBJ1-6	.	.	TRBV18
TGCGCCAGCAGCCAAGGGTACAGGGGGAGCACTGAAGCTTTCTTT	CASSQGYRGSTEAFF	TRBJ1-1	.	TRBD1	TRBV4-3
TGTGCCAGTAGGAAGGGGGATGGGTATAGTGAAGCTTTCTTT	CASRKGDGYSEAFF	TRBJ1-1	.	.	TRBV19
TGTGCCAGCAGTCCCGGGACAGGGGTCCAAGAGACCCAGTACTTC	CASSPGTGVQETQYF	TRBJ2-5	.	TRBD1	TRBV5-5
TGCGCCAGCAGCGTCTCACAGGGTGCGGGCGAGCAGTACTTC	CASSVSQGAGEQYF	TRBJ2-7	.	.	TRBV5-1
TGTGCCAGCAGCGTGACAGGCTATAGCACAGATACGCAGTATTTT	CASSVTGYSTDTQYF	TRBJ2-3	.	.	TRBV7-9
TGCGCCAGCAGCCCAGACACCTATGGCTACACCTTC	CASSPDTYGYTF	TRBJ1-2	.	.	TRBV5-1
TGTGCCAGTAGGAGAGCGGGGGCCCCAGATACGCAGTATTTT	CASRRAGAPDTQYF	TRBJ2-3	.	TRBD2	TRBV19
TGTGCCACCTCGCGGGGATCCTCTGGAAACACCATATATTTT	CATSRGSSGNTIYF	TRBJ1-3	.	.	TRBV2
TGTGCCAGCAGCTCCGGGACAGGGAGTTATGGCTACACCTTC	CASSSGTGSYGYTF	TRBJ1-2	.	TRBD1	TRBV7-9
TGTGCCAGCAGACAGACAGGGGAGGAAAATCAGCCCCAGCATTTT	CASRQTGEENQPQHF	TRBJ1-5	.	TRBD1	TRBV6-6
TGTGCCAGCAGCCAACGCGGGGGAAAGACCCAGTACTTC	CASSQRGGKTQYF	TRBJ2-5	.	TRBD2	TRBV3-1/TRBV3-2
TGTGCCAGCAGTTCAGGGGCCGGGGAGCTGTTTTTT	CASSSGAGELFF	TRBJ2-2	once	.	TRBV7-2
TGTGCCAGTAGTGCGGGGGATCAGCCCCAGCATTTT	CASSAGDQPQHF	TRBJ1-5	.	.	TRBV19
TGTGCCAGCTTGGGACTAGCGGGGGGGCGGGAGACCCAGTACTTC	CASLGLAGGRETQYF	TRBJ2-5	.	TRBD2	TRBV11-2